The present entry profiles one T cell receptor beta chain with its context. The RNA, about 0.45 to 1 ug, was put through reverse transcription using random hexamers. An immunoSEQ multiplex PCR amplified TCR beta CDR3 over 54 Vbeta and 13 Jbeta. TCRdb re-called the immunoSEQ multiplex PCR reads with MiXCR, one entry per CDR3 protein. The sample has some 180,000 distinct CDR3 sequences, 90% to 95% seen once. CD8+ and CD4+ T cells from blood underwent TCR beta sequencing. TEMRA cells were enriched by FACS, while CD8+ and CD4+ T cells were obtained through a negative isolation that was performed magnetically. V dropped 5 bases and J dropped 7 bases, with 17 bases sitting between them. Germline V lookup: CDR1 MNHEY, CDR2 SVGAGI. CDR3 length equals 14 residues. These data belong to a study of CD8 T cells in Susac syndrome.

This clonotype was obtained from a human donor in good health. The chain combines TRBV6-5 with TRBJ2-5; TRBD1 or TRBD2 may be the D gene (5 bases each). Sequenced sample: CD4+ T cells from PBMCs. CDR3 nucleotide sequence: TGTGCCAGCAGTGGAAACCCGGGACGAGGGACCCAGTACTTC. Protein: CASSGNPGRGTQYF.